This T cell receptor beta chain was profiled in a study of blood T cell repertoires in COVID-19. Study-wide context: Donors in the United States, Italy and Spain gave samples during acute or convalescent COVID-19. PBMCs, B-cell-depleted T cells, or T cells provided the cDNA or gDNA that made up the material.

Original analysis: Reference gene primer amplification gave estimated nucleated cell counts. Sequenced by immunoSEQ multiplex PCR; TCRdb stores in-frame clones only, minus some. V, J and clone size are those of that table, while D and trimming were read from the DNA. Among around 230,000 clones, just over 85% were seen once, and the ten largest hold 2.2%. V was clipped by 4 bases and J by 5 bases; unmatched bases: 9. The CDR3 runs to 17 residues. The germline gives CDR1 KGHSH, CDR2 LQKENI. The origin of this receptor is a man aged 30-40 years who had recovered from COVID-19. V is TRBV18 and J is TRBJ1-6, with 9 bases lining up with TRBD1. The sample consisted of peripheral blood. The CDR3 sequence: CASSLQRTGVNNSPLHF. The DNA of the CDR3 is TGTGCCAGCTCACTTCAAAGGACAGGGGTGAATAATTCACCCCTCCACTTT.